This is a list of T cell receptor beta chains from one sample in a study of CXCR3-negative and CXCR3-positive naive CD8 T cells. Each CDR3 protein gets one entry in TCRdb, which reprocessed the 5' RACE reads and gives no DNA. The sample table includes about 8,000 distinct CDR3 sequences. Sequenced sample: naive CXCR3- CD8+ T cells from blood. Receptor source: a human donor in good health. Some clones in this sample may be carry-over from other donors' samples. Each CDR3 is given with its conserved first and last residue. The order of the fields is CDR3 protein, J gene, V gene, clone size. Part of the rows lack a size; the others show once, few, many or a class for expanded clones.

CDR3: CASSLEGTSGGTIYEQYF
J: TRBJ2-7
V: TRBV5-6
size: .

CDR3: CSAPRGDYGYTF
J: TRBJ1-2
V: TRBV29-1
size: .

CDR3: CSVVSVNTGELFF
J: TRBJ2-2
V: TRBV29-1
size: .

CDR3: CSVDNRVYGYTF
J: TRBJ1-2
V: TRBV29-1
size: medium-sized

CDR3: CAVRGPLYYEQYF
J: TRBJ2-7
V: TRBV27
size: .

CDR3: CASSSLQSSYNEQFF
J: TRBJ2-1
V: TRBV28
size: .

CDR3: CASSSEGIFSMVNEQFF
J: TRBJ2-1
V: TRBV5-1
size: .

CDR3: CASSSTQPSTDTQYF
J: TRBJ2-3
V: TRBV7-9
size: .

CDR3: CASSDRLASTDTQYF
J: TRBJ2-3
V: TRBV28
size: medium-sized

CDR3: CAWSVPGGVEWDTEAFF
J: TRBJ1-1
V: TRBV30
size: .

CDR3: CSARAGTLGYGYTF
J: TRBJ1-2
V: TRBV20-1
size: medium-sized

CDR3: CASTPEGDTQYF
J: TRBJ2-3
V: TRBV7-2
size: medium-sized

CDR3: CASSLAAGGPDTQYF
J: TRBJ2-3
V: TRBV5-1
size: .

CDR3: CASSPDWTGVAYEQYF
J: TRBJ2-7
V: TRBV5-1
size: medium-sized

CDR3: CASSPGLAGGEQYF
J: TRBJ2-7
V: TRBV13
size: .

CDR3: CASSVTGTSGYNEQFF
J: TRBJ2-1
V: TRBV6-1
size: .

CDR3: CSVEAGVREQYF
J: TRBJ2-7
V: TRBV29-1
size: .

CDR3: CASSWTGGEQFF
J: TRBJ2-1
V: TRBV12-3/TRBV12-4
size: medium-sized

CDR3: CASRDRSSYEQYF
J: TRBJ2-7
V: TRBV7-9
size: medium-sized

CDR3: CASSPDRATQTQYF
J: TRBJ2-5
V: TRBV12-3/TRBV12-4
size: medium-sized

CDR3: CSARVGSQPQHF
J: TRBJ1-5
V: TRBV20-1
size: .

CDR3: CASSLVQGDNYGYTF
J: TRBJ1-2
V: TRBV5-1
size: .

CDR3: CASSSLLLAGGGLSEQFF
J: TRBJ2-1
V: TRBV2
size: medium-sized

CDR3: CATSSGGTGTDTQYF
J: TRBJ2-3
V: TRBV15
size: .

CDR3: CAWAEGVGQPQHF
J: TRBJ1-5
V: TRBV30
size: .

CDR3: CASSEYSRATDTQYF
J: TRBJ2-3
V: TRBV6-1
size: .

CDR3: CASSQDPAGGRSPLHF
J: TRBJ1-6
V: TRBV4-2
size: medium-sized

CDR3: CASLPPGTDTQYF
J: TRBJ2-3
V: TRBV28
size: medium-sized

CDR3: CSVEDRLAGLPYNEQFF
J: TRBJ2-1
V: TRBV29-1
size: .

CDR3: CASSFGWNTEAFF
J: TRBJ1-1
V: TRBV6-5
size: .

CDR3: CASSRRGSLNEQFF
J: TRBJ2-1
V: TRBV19
size: medium-sized

CDR3: CASSLFGDLTEAFF
J: TRBJ1-1
V: TRBV12-3/TRBV12-4
size: medium-sized

CDR3: CASSPRLQGAGGYTF
J: TRBJ1-2
V: TRBV14
size: medium-sized

CDR3: CASSWREGPDTQYF
J: TRBJ2-3
V: TRBV6-6
size: .

CDR3: CSVTALDTEAFF
J: TRBJ1-1
V: TRBV29-1
size: .

CDR3: CASSLWGDTQYF
J: TRBJ2-3
V: TRBV27
size: .

CDR3: CASRGWLGQETQYF
J: TRBJ2-5
V: TRBV5-5
size: .

CDR3: CVSTGGSNQPQHF
J: TRBJ1-5
V: TRBV20-1
size: .

CDR3: CASRDLATGELFF
J: TRBJ2-2
V: TRBV2
size: medium-sized

CDR3: CSVATGDEKLFF
J: TRBJ1-4
V: TRBV29-1
size: medium-sized

CDR3: CASRPGKAVSSYNEQFF
J: TRBJ2-1
V: TRBV23-1
size: medium-sized

CDR3: CASSSTASYEQYF
J: TRBJ2-7
V: TRBV7-9
size: .

CDR3: CASSLLAGGSTDTQYF
J: TRBJ2-3
V: TRBV7-9
size: .

CDR3: CASSLFEGTGRINYGYTF
J: TRBJ1-2
V: TRBV5-1
size: .

CDR3: CSVEGPRGMGEQFF
J: TRBJ2-1
V: TRBV29-1
size: medium-sized

CDR3: CASSEGVRTEAFF
J: TRBJ1-1
V: TRBV10-1
size: .

CDR3: CASTYGPGGDKNIQYF
J: TRBJ2-4
V: TRBV12-5
size: medium-sized

CDR3: CASSQRSSYNEQFF
J: TRBJ2-1
V: TRBV12-3/TRBV12-4
size: medium-sized

CDR3: CASSLAETGNTEAFF
J: TRBJ1-1
V: TRBV5-6
size: .

CDR3: CASSQDAGLAGTRSYNEQFF
J: TRBJ2-1
V: TRBV14
size: .

CDR3: CASSSNRDYEQYF
J: TRBJ2-7
V: TRBV7-9
size: .

CDR3: CASSESGYEQYF
J: TRBJ2-7
V: TRBV19
size: .

CDR3: CASRPTSSYTQYF
J: TRBJ2-3
V: TRBV6-4
size: .

CDR3: CAIQKMGETEAFF
J: TRBJ1-1
V: TRBV11-2
size: medium-sized

CDR3: CASSTGPNNEQFF
J: TRBJ2-1
V: TRBV12-3/TRBV12-4
size: .

CDR3: CSAPGTGDGTGELFF
J: TRBJ2-2
V: TRBV20-1
size: medium-sized

CDR3: CASSTPQGATDTQYF
J: TRBJ2-3
V: TRBV21-1
size: .

CDR3: CASSYGTGNIQYF
J: TRBJ2-4
V: TRBV5-6
size: .

CDR3: CASSYWASGDNQPQHF
J: TRBJ1-5
V: TRBV6-6
size: .